A single sample is the source of the 12 T cell receptor beta chains below, sequenced in a study of blood T cell repertoires in COVID-19 (dated by TCRdb to the early 2020s). The library was generated by the immunoSEQ multiplex PCR assay. TCRdb holds this immuneACCESS table with in-frame rearrangements only. Some clones are missing; in checked studies, unresolved V genes explain under half, and the rest has no known cause. The sample data list about 250,000 clones, and 75% to 90% of these were observed just once. The ten most abundant clones make up about 0.94% of the sample. Sequencing used peripheral blood. These receptors all come from a woman between 40 and 50 years old who had recovered from COVID-19.

A note on this clone: The same CDR3 arises from other DNA sequences in this sample as well. The gene calls are TRBV6-1 and TRBJ2-3; 12 nucleotides agree with TRBD2. Germline-derived CDR1 and CDR2 are MNHNS and SASEGT. The CDR3 totals 15 residues. The V and J ends lost 2 bases and 4 bases, in that order; junction bases with no gene match: 1. CDR3 in amino acids: CASSELAGGPDTQYF. CDR3 sequence (DNA): TGTGCCAGCAGTGAACTAGCGGGAGGGCCAGATACGCAGTATTTT.

This chain connects TRBV11-2 to TRBJ2-7; the match to TRBD2 covers 7 bases. V shed 3 bases, J shed 6 bases, and the junction held 5 bases outside the gene matches. CDR3 size: 13 residues. CDR1 is SGHAT and CDR2 is FQNNGV in the germline V gene. The DNA for the CDR3 is TGTGCCAGCAGCTTGGGGGGGGTGACCGAGCAGTACTTC. Residues: CASSLGGVTEQYF.

In this sample, this clone turned up once. The chain combines TRBV19 with TRBJ2-5; 9 nucleotides agree with TRBD2. This CDR3 has 15 amino acids. V dropped 5 bases and J dropped 4; count of bases not matched to a gene: 8. The germline V gene has CDR1 LNHDA and CDR2 SQIVND (reference sequence). Here the CDR3 DNA reads TGTGCCAGTAGTCCCAGTAGAGCGGGAGGAGAGACCCAGTACTTC. This gives the protein CASSPSRAGGETQYF.

The DNA for the CDR3 is TGTGCCAGCTTCGGGACTAGCGGGAGTCGGGGAGATACGCAGTATTTT. It yields the protein CASFGTSGSRGDTQYF. The chain employs TRBV5-4 and TRBJ2-3; 14 bases align to TRBD2. Trimming removed 7 bases from V and 5 bases from J; junction bases left unmatched: 9. The CDR3 loop spans 16 amino acids. The germline V gene has CDR1 SGHNT and CDR2 YYREEE (reference sequence). Based on the CDR3 plus reference TRBV5-4 and TRBJ2-3, the full variable domain is ETGVTQSPTHLIKTRGQQVTLRCSSQSGHNTVSWYQQALGQGPQFIFQYYREEENGRGNFPPRFSGLQFPNYSSELNVNALELDDSALYLCASFGTSGSRGDTQYFGPGTRLTVL.

This clone was counted only a few times. The chain uses TRBV11-2 and TRBJ2-1, with TRBD2 identical over 7 bases. CDR3 length equals 17 residues. Unmatched junction bases numbered 11, after V lost 3 bases and J lost 3 bases. Per the germline V gene, CDR1 is SGHAT and CDR2 is FQNNGV. The CDR3: CASSLGTAGAYYNEQFF. The CDR3 DNA reads as TGTGCCAGCAGCTTGGGTACTGCGGGAGCCTACTACAATGAGCAGTTCTTC. Variable domain in full (rest from reference TRBV11-2 and TRBJ2-1): EAGVAQSPRYKIIEKRQSVAFWCNPISGHATLYWYQQILGQGPKLLIQFQNNGVVDDSQLPKDRFSAERLKGVDSTLKIQPAKLEDSAVYLCASSLGTAGAYYNEQFFGPGTRLTVL.

The V call is TRBV9, the J call TRBJ2-1; D is perhaps TRBD2 (5 bases). Trimming pared 7 bases from V and 1 base from J, leaving 9 bases between. The germline CDR1 and CDR2 sequences are SGDLS and YYNGEE. The CDR3 loop spans 13 amino acids. CDR3 region: CASGSFSYNEQFF. The CDR3 DNA reads TGTGCCAGCGGGAGTTTTTCCTACAATGAGCAGTTCTTC.

The rearrangement links TRBV6-6 to TRBJ1-2; no reliable D call. This CDR3 has 13 residues. The germline V gene has CDR1 MNHNY and CDR2 SVGAGI (reference sequence). V lost 5 bases to trimming and J lost 8 bases, with 15 bases between them. As DNA, the CDR3 is TGTGCCAGCAGTAACGCGGTCGGGTTGGGCTACACCTTC. This codes for CASSNAVGLGYTF.

The rearrangement links TRBV2 to TRBJ2-3; D is perhaps TRBD2 (6 bases). The CDR3 loop spans 14 amino acids. The V end lost 6 bases, the J end lost 3 bases, and 13 bases lay between the germline ends. Germline V gene sequence: CDR1 SNHLY, CDR2 FYNNEI. CDR3 sequence reads: CASRSGRGTDTQYF. CDR3 bases: TGTGCCAGCAGGAGCGGGCGCGGGACAGATACGCAGTATTTT.

This chain uses TRBV19 with TRBJ1-1, with D perhaps TRBD1 (6 bases). V lost 9 bases and J 7 bases, leaving 18 bases between the germline ends. CDR1 is LNHDA and CDR2 is SQIVND in the germline V gene (reference sequence). This CDR3 comprises 13 residues. Here the CDR3 DNA reads TGTGCCAGCAGTCGATTCAGGGGTTATGAAGCTTTCTTT. It yields the protein CASSRFRGYEAFF.

V is TRBV27 and J is TRBJ2-7; 8 bases are a match to TRBD1. Germline V gene data show CDR1 as MNHEY and CDR2 as SMNVEV (reference sequence). The length of the CDR3 is 16 residues. V shed 4 bases and J 0 bases; nucleotides not matched to a gene: 8. CDR3 DNA sequence: TGTGCCAGCAGTTACACAGGGGGACTGAGCTCCTACGAGCAGTACTTC. Amino acids: CASSYTGGLSSYEQYF.

The CDR3 coding sequence is TGTGCCAGCAGCTTTTTAGCGACCTCCTACAATGAGCAGTTCTTC. It codes for CASSFLATSYNEQFF. The V call is TRBV11-3, the J call TRBJ2-1, with D perhaps matching TRBD2 (5 bases). CDR3 size: 15 residues. Trimming left V 3 bases short and J 0 bases short, with 9 bases between. Germline assignment: CDR1 SGHNT and CDR2 YENEEA.

The chain carries TRBV6-6 and TRBJ1-1; 9 bases agree with TRBD1. Germline CDR1 MNHNY, CDR2 SVGAGI (reference sequence). This CDR3 comprises 16 residues. V was clipped by 6 bases and J by 4 bases; unmatched bases: 12. CDR3 residues: CASSFGQGMGSTEAFF. The CDR3 DNA reads TGTGCCAGCAGCTTCGGACAGGGGATGGGGAGCACTGAAGCTTTCTTT.